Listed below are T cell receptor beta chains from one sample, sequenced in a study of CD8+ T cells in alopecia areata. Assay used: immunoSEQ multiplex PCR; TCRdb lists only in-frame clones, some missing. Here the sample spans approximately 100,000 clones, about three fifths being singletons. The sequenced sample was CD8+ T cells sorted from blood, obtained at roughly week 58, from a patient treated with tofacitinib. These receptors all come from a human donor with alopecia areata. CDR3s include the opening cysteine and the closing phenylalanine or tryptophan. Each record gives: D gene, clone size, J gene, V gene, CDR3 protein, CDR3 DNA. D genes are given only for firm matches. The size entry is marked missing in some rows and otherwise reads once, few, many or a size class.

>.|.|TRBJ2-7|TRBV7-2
CASSPPDNYEQYF
TGTGCCAGCAGCCCTCCGGACAACTACGAGCAGTACTTC
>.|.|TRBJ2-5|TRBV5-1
CASGLTGEQETQYF
TGCGCCAGCGGATTGACGGGGGAACAAGAGACCCAGTACTTC
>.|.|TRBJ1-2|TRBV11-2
CASSLGGQLYGYTF
TGTGCCAGCAGCTTAGGGGGACAACTCTATGGCTACACCTTC
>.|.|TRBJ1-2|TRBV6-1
CASLFEGAYGYTF
TGTGCCAGCCTCTTCGAAGGGGCCTATGGCTACACCTTC
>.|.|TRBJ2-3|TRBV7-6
CASSLAGGQWDTQYF
TGTGCCAGCAGCTTAGCGGGGGGTCAGTGGGATACGCAGTATTTT
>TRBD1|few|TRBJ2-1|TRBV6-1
CASSELAGQGPYNEQFF
TGTGCCAGCAGTGAATTGGCTGGACAGGGGCCCTACAATGAGCAGTTCTTC
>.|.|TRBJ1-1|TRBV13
CASSLLENTEAFF
TGTGCCAGCAGCTTACTGGAGAACACTGAAGCTTTCTTT
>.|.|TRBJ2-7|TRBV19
CASSAGPSYEQYF
TGTGCCAGTAGTGCGGGGCCTTCCTACGAGCAGTACTTC
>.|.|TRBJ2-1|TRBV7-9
CASTPPDRMREQFF
TGTGCCAGCACCCCCCCCGACAGAATGAGAGAGCAGTTCTTC
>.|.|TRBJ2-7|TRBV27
CASSTQSGPRGEQYF
TGTGCCAGCAGTACCCAGTCAGGTCCGAGGGGCGAGCAGTACTTC
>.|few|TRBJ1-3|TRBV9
CASRGSGNTIYF
TGTGCCAGCAGGGGGTCTGGAAACACCATATATTTT
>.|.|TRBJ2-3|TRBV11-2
CASSLRGRQGPTDTQYF
TGTGCCAGCAGCTTACGGGGAAGGCAGGGCCCCACAGATACGCAGTATTTT
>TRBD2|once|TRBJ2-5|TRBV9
CASSASGAETQYF
TGTGCCAGCAGCGCAAGCGGGGCGGAGACCCAGTACTTC
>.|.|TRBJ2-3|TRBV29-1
CSVQGGTDTQYF
TGCAGCGTTCAAGGAGGCACAGATACGCAGTATTTT
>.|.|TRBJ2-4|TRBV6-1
CATFQLDIQYF
TGTGCCACCTTTCAACTGGACATTCAGTACTTC
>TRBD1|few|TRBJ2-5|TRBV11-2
CASSLGQGARETQYF
TGTGCCAGCAGCTTAGGACAGGGGGCAAGAGAGACCCAGTACTTC